This TCR beta chain emerged from a study of blood T cell repertoires in COVID-19. Turning to the study itself: The cDNA or gDNA used as material had been derived from T cells, B-cell-depleted T cells, or PBMCs.

Method: immunoSEQ multiplex PCR; TCRdb's copy keeps in-frame clones and lacks some. The sample holds fewer than 350,000 clones, 65% to 90% seen once. This clone came up many times. This CDR3 region has 14 residues. The germline V gene has CDR1 PRHDT and CDR2 FYEKMQ (reference sequence). V lost 5 bases and J lost 3, with 14 bases in between. The receptor's source is a human donor in a cohort sampled during active COVID-19. The V gene is TRBV13, the J gene TRBJ2-7; a weak D match, TRBD1 (7 bases). Sequenced sample: peripheral blood. The CDR3 coding sequence is TGTGCCAGCAGCCGGAGGGGACAGATCTACGAGCAGTACTTC. Translation gives CASSRRGQIYEQYF.